This is a list of T cell receptor beta chains from one sample in a study of blood T cell repertoires in COVID-19. Produced via immunoSEQ multiplex PCR; TCRdb's table is partial and in-frame only. The sample lists around 500,000 clones, approximately 85% occurring once. Source material: peripheral blood. The source is a human donor in a cohort sampled during active COVID-19. Both conserved end residues are part of each CDR3. A D gene is named only where the DNA matches it firmly. A clone size is listed for some rows: how often the clone was seen (once, few, many), or a class if it is expanded.

. TRBJ1-1 TRBD1 TRBV18 CASSLETGRTEAFF TGTGCCAGCTCCCTAGAGACAGGGAGAACTGAAGCTTTCTTT
. TRBJ1-6 . TRBV25-1 CASSEMDRAYNSPLHF TGTGCCAGCAGTGAGATGGACAGAGCATATAATTCACCCCTCCACTTT
. TRBJ1-1 . TRBV19 CASSINRERAEAFF TGTGCCAGTAGTATTAACAGGGAAAGGGCTGAAGCTTTCTTT
. TRBJ2-7 . TRBV21-1 CASSKTLREPIPYLPYEQYF TGTGCCAGCAGCAAGACGCTTCGGGAGCCGATTCCCTACCTTCCCTACGAGCAGTACTTC
few TRBJ1-3 . TRBV7-2 CASSLSFLRYSGNTIYF TGTGCCAGCAGCTTAAGTTTCCTTCGGTACTCTGGAAACACCATATATTTT
. TRBJ1-5 . TRBV19 CASSIGWQGGQPQHF TGTGCCAGTAGTATCGGGTGGCAGGGTGGTCAGCCCCAGCATTTT
once TRBJ1-5 . TRBV19 CASSIGGPDSNQPQHF TGTGCCAGTAGTATAGGTGGTCCAGATAGCAATCAGCCCCAGCATTTT
few TRBJ1-1 . TRBV20-1 CSASETAEAFF TGCAGTGCTAGTGAGACAGCTGAAGCTTTCTTT
. TRBJ1-4 . TRBV5-1 CASSAVSGNEKLFF TGCGCCAGCAGCGCTGTGAGCGGGAATGAAAAACTGTTTTTT
. TRBJ1-1 . TRBV6-5 CASSFQGTIYDTEAFF TGTGCCAGCAGTTTTCAGGGCACGATTTATGACACTGAAGCTTTCTTT
. TRBJ2-7 TRBD2 TRBV4-1 CASSQDRLAGAYEQYF TGCGCCAGCAGCCAAGATCGCCTAGCGGGGGCCTACGAGCAGTACTTC
once TRBJ2-7 . TRBV7-3 CASSSTTGLAEQYF TGTGCCAGCAGCTCCACAACGGGACTGGCCGAGCAGTACTTC
. TRBJ1-1 . TRBV29-1 CSVVSVLNTEAFF TGCAGCGTTGTATCAGTGTTGAACACTGAAGCTTTCTTT
. TRBJ2-7 TRBD2 TRBV7-2 CASSLGSGSKQYF TGTGCCAGCAGCTTAGGGAGCGGGAGTAAGCAGTACTTC
. TRBJ2-5 TRBD1 TRBV7-9 CASSLGTGLGETQYF TGTGCCAGCAGCTTAGGGACAGGGCTAGGTGAGACCCAGTACTTC
once TRBJ2-3 TRBD1 TRBV28 CASSRWTGGADTQYF TGTGCCAGCAGCCGATGGACAGGGGGCGCAGATACGCAGTATTTT
few TRBJ2-2 . TRBV7-2 CASGQARTGELFF TGTGCCAGCGGCCAAGCGCGGACCGGGGAGCTGTTTTTT